Sequencing of this TCR beta chain was carried out in a study of T cell repertoires in cytomegalovirus infection. In the study overall: Evidence of both CMV infection and a matching HLA type came from public TCR beta signatures.

There are many counts of this clonotype. Its antigen is still unknown. TCRdb independently ran MiXCR on the reads; one entry per CDR3 protein. The data contain hundreds of thousands of distinct CDR3 sequences, 30% to 40% of them seen just once; the ten biggest clones take up 17%. This CDR3 spans 14 amino acids. V was shortened by 5 bases and J by 8 bases, with 15 bases between the two germline ends. The germline gives CDR1 MNHNS, CDR2 SASEGT. The clonotype comes from a human donor in good health (CMV status not recorded). Some clones in this sample may be carry-over from other donors' samples. The chain employs TRBV6-1 and TRBJ1-4, with D perhaps matching TRBD1 (6 bases). Source: cultured PBMCs, taken from culture after CMV antigen stimulation. In nucleotides, the CDR3 is TGTGCCAGCAGTTGGGGACGAGGGGGGGAAAAACTGTTTTTT. It codes for CASSWGRGGEKLFF.